The 26 T cell receptor beta chains presented below share a single source sample, sequenced in a study of T cells after posttransplantation cyclophosphamide. The method was immunoSEQ multiplex PCR; TCRdb's version includes in-frame clones alone and lacks a portion of them. Of 15,000 or so clones listed, around 73% are singletons. Treatment was busulfan-fludarabine conditioning, a marrow graft, and cyclophosphamide on days +3 and +4. The material sequenced was CD8+ T cells sorted from PBMCs, taken around 2,000 days after a stem cell transplant with posttransplant cyclophosphamide. These receptors were taken from a female patient in her 40s who received an allogeneic stem cell transplant from a related donor, was CMV-positive, and had no GVHD. Some T cells may be graft donor cells.

The rearrangement links TRBV4-2 to TRBJ1-6; D is perhaps TRBD1 (6 bases). V lost 3 bases and J 8 bases, leaving 20 bases between the germline ends. Germline assignment: CDR1 LGHNA and CDR2 YNFKEQ. This CDR3 has 17 residues. The chain's CDR3 is CASSHHPTGTSDSPLHF. The CDR3 nucleotides are TGTGCCAGCAGCCACCACCCGACCGGGACAAGTGATTCACCCCTCCACTTT.

This clone was picked up one time. This sequence joins TRBV7-9 and TRBJ2-3; 12 nucleotides agree with TRBD2. The CDR3 contains 18 residues. Trimming took 4 bases from V and 1 from J; bases not matched to a gene: 9. Germline V CDR1 and CDR2: SEHNR, FQNEAQ (reference sequence). Here the CDR3 DNA reads TGTGCCAGCAGCTCCTACTCTAGCGGGGGGGCCGGCACAGATACGCAGTATTTT. It translates to CASSSYSSGGAGTDTQYF.

This chain joins TRBV11-2 and TRBJ2-3; D ambiguous. CDR3 length: 16 residues. V dropped 1 base and J dropped 0 bases, with 11 bases sitting between them. Germline CDR1 is SGHAT and CDR2 is FQNNGV. CDR3 bases: TGTGCCAGCAGCTTAGTACTGGGCCAGAGCACAGATACGCAGTATTTT. The encoded protein is CASSLVLGQSTDTQYF.

This clone was observed a few times. The chain uses TRBV5-6 and TRBJ2-5; 7 nucleotides align to TRBD1. This CDR3 has 15 residues. The trim removed 2 bases at V and 7 bases at J, leaving 11 bases unmatched. The germline gives CDR1 SGHDT, CDR2 YYEEEE. The CDR3 nucleotides are TGTGCCAGCAGCTTCGGACAGGAAAAAAGAGTGACCCAGTACTTC. Residues: CASSFGQEKRVTQYF.

V gene TRBV4-2 combines with J gene TRBJ2-3; D not certain. Germline V CDR1 and CDR2: LGHNA, YNFKEQ. V was trimmed by 0 bases and J by 1 base, leaving 11 bases between them. The CDR3 covers 16 residues. DNA for the CDR3: TGTGCCAGCAGCCAAGATGGCGCCGCGGGCACAGATACGCAGTATTTT. It translates to CASSQDGAAGTDTQYF.

The CDR3 DNA reads TGTGCCAGTAGTGTGGACAGGGAGAACACTGAAGCTTTCTTT. Translated, it gives CASSVDRENTEAFF. The V call is TRBV19, the J call TRBJ1-1; 8 nucleotides align to TRBD1. Germline assignment: CDR1 LNHDA and CDR2 SQIVND (reference sequence). Losses at the gene ends were 5 bases for V and 1 base for J; bases not matched to a gene: 3. The CDR3 has 14 amino acids.

The chain links TRBV7-2 to TRBJ2-5; TRBD1 matches 9 bases. The CDR3 has 19 residues. Per the germline V gene, CDR1 is SGHTA and CDR2 is FQGNSA. The V and J ends lost 5 bases and 1 base, in that order; junction bases with no gene match: 17. This CDR3 is CASSPKQQGAYGFQETQYF. CDR3 nucleotides: TGTGCCAGCAGCCCAAAACAACAGGGGGCCTACGGATTCCAAGAGACCCAGTACTTC.

This chain connects TRBV6-5 to TRBJ1-3; D uncertain. CDR3 length: 13 residues. CDR1 MNHEY and CDR2 SVGAGI come from the germline V gene. Trimming shortened V by 6 bases and J by 0 bases, and 6 bases separated the two germline ends. The CDR3 sequence is CASSLSSGNTIYF. Written as DNA, the CDR3 is TGTGCCAGCAGCCTTAGCTCTGGAAACACCATATATTTT.

J is TRBJ2-1 and V is TRBV7-3; 9 bases are a match to TRBD1. The CDR3 is 15 residues long. Per the germline V gene, CDR1 is SGHTA and CDR2 is FQGTGA. J gave up 2 bases and V 5 bases, and 4 bases lay outside the gene matches. CDR3 coding DNA: TGTGCCAGCAGCACGCGACAGGGGGCCTACAATGAGCAGTTCTTC. Translated: CASSTRQGAYNEQFF. Based on the CDR3 plus reference TRBV7-3 and TRBJ2-1, the full variable domain is GAGVSQTPSNKVTEKGKYVELRCDPISGHTALYWYRQSLGQGPEFLIYFQGTGAADDSGLPNDRFFAVRPEGSVSTLKIQRTERGDSAVYLCASSTRQGAYNEQFFGPGTRLTVL.

In its sample, this clone was seen a few times. The V gene is TRBV9, the J gene TRBJ2-7, with a possible D match to TRBD1 (6 bases). The CDR3 covers 13 residues. V lost 4 bases and J 4 bases, leaving 12 bases between the germline ends. Germline CDR1 and CDR2: SGDLS and YYNGEE. Written as DNA, the CDR3 is TGTGCCAGCAGCCCTGGGACACCATACGAGCAGTACTTC. The encoded protein is CASSPGTPYEQYF.

V usage is TRBV4-1 and J usage is TRBJ2-7; weak D call: TRBD2 (6 bases). The CDR3 consists of 15 residues. Germline CDR1 reads MGHRA; CDR2 reads YSYEKL. V dropped 0 bases and J dropped 0 bases, with 9 bases sitting between them. CDR3 DNA: TGCGCCAGCAGCCAAGACTGGGACTCCTCCTACGAGCAGTACTTC. Protein: CASSQDWDSSYEQYF.

The chain employs TRBV6-1 and TRBJ2-3; the match to TRBD2 covers 12 bases. J lost 14 bases, V lost 9 bases, and 6 bases had no gene match. This CDR3 contains 11 residues. The germline CDR1 and CDR2 sequences are MNHNS and SASEGT. The CDR3 spells CASPGTSGSYF. For the CDR3, the DNA is TGTGCCAGTCCCGGGACTAGCGGGTCGTATTTT.

The chain recombines TRBV11-2 with TRBJ2-3, with D perhaps matching TRBD1 (5 bases). The length of the CDR3 is 16 residues. Trimming removed 1 base from V and 1 base from J, with 12 bases in between. Germline CDR1 is SGHAT and CDR2 is FQNNGV. This CDR3 is CASSLVAQGGTDTQYF. The CDR3 DNA reads as TGTGCCAGCAGCTTAGTGGCTCAGGGCGGCACAGATACGCAGTATTTT. The entire variable domain, with the rest obtained from reference TRBV11-2 and TRBJ2-3, is as follows: EAGVAQSPRYKIIEKRQSVAFWCNPISGHATLYWYQQILGQGPKLLIQFQNNGVVDDSQLPKDRFSAERLKGVDSTLKIQPAKLEDSAVYLCASSLVAQGGTDTQYFGPGTRLTVL.

The chain carries TRBV11-2 and TRBJ1-3, with D uncertain. The CDR3 is 16 residues long. CDR1 and CDR2 (germline): SGHAT, FQNNGV. Between the trimmed V and J ends, which lost 0 bases and 2 bases, there was a span of 11 bases. CDR3 loop: CASSLDGRGPGNTIYF. CDR3 nucleotides: TGTGCCAGCAGCTTAGATGGTCGAGGGCCTGGAAACACCATATATTTT.

The CDR3 DNA follows: TGCAGCGTTGAGCCAGGGTCTCGAGAGACCCAGTACTTC. Translated: CSVEPGSRETQYF. The rearrangement links TRBV29-1 to TRBJ2-5; D perhaps matches TRBD1 (5 bases). This CDR3 comprises 13 residues. CDR1 and CDR2 (germline): SQVTM, ANQGSEA. Trimming shortened V by 3 bases and J by 4 bases, and 12 bases separated the two germline ends.

In this sample, this clone turned up a few times. V gene TRBV18 combines with J gene TRBJ2-7; 8 bases are a match to TRBD1. CDR3 size: 15 residues. CDR1 and CDR2 from the germline V gene are KGHSH and LQKENI. With V trimmed by 3 bases and J by 2 bases, 6 bases remained unmatched. The CDR3 reads CASSPPTGAAYEQYF. DNA of the CDR3: TGTGCCAGCTCACCGCCGACAGGGGCGGCCTACGAGCAGTACTTC. Variable domain in full (rest from reference TRBV18 and TRBJ2-7): NAGVMQNPRHLVRRRGQEARLRCSPMKGHSHVYWYRQLPEEGLKFMVYLQKENIIDESGMPKERFSAEFPKEGPSILRIQQVVRGDSAAYFCASSPPTGAAYEQYFGPGTRLTVT.

The V and J genes are TRBV27 and TRBJ2-7; possible D gene TRBD1, 6 bases. The ends were cut back, 2 bases at V and 4 bases at J, with 9 bases in the middle. This CDR3 contains 13 residues. Germline CDR1 MNHEY, CDR2 SMNVEV (reference sequence). The CDR3, as DNA: TGTGCCAGCAGTTTAAAGCAGGGGTACGAGCAGTACTTC. As protein: CASSLKQGYEQYF.

The chain joins TRBV11-2 to TRBJ2-7; D is uncertain. The CDR3 has 16 residues. Trimming took off 3 bases at V and 5 bases at J, with 20 bases between the two ends. Germline loops: CDR1 SGHAT, CDR2 FQNNGV. This CDR3 is CASSLLVASFSDEQYF. CDR3 bases: TGTGCCAGCAGCTTGTTGGTCGCGAGTTTTTCCGACGAGCAGTACTTC.

The chain links TRBV9 to TRBJ2-1; 10 bases line up with TRBD2. With V trimmed by 0 bases and J by 5 bases, 8 bases remained unmatched. The CDR3 contains 17 residues. CDR1 is SGDLS and CDR2 is YYNGEE in the germline V gene. This CDR3 is CASSVALAGGKNNEQFF. As DNA, the CDR3 is TGTGCCAGCAGCGTAGCATTAGCGGGGGGTAAAAACAATGAGCAGTTCTTC.

The chain has TRBV7-9 and TRBJ2-7, with D hard to call. Germline values: CDR1 SEHNR, CDR2 FQNEAQ (reference sequence). CDR3 length equals 13 residues. Between the trimmed V and J ends, which lost 5 bases and 1 base, there was a span of 9 bases. Written as DNA, the CDR3 is TGTGCCAGCAGCAAACGAGATTCCTACGAGCAGTACTTC. It codes for CASSKRDSYEQYF.

CDR3 amino acids: CASTMTRINEKLFF. The DNA for the CDR3 is TGTGCCAGCACCATGACAAGGATCAATGAAAAACTGTTTTTT. The chain is built from TRBV2 and TRBJ1-4; D is unresolved. The CDR3 is made up of 14 amino acids. CDR1 and CDR2 from the germline V gene are SNHLY and FYNNEI. The V end was cut by 7 bases, the J end by 5 bases, with 14 bases between.

This clone was seen a single time. V is TRBV4-1 and J is TRBJ1-1; D unclear. The V gene lost 2 bases and the J gene lost 7 bases, with 11 bases spanning the gap. Germline loops: CDR1 MGHRA, CDR2 YSYEKL. The CDR3 has 13 residues. The CDR3, as DNA: TGCGCCAGCAGCCAACGGGAGGGTGGTGAAGCTTTCTTT. Protein product: CASSQREGGEAFF.

Only a few counts were recorded for this clone. The chain is built from TRBV7-9 and TRBJ1-1, with 10 positions matching TRBD1. CDR3 length equals 14 residues. The V gene end was trimmed by 5 bases and the J gene end by 3 bases; junction bases not matched to a gene: 3. Per the germline V gene, CDR1 is SEHNR and CDR2 is FQNEAQ (reference sequence). This chain's CDR3 is CASSETGGHTEAFF. Here the CDR3 DNA reads TGTGCCAGCAGCGAGACAGGGGGCCACACTGAAGCTTTCTTT.

This clone was counted between two and nine times. The gene calls are TRBV10-3 and TRBJ1-6, with D possibly TRBD1 on 5 matching bases. Germline CDR1 and CDR2: ENHRY and SYGVKD. This CDR3 has 17 residues. V was shortened by 5 bases and J by 1 base, with 15 bases between the two germline ends. CDR3 sequence (DNA): TGTGCCATCAGTACCGGGGGAGATGGGTCCTATAATTCACCCCTCCACTTT. The encoded protein is CAISTGGDGSYNSPLHF.

The chain has TRBV7-2 and TRBJ1-1; weak D call: TRBD1 (5 bases). The CDR3 consists of 14 residues. Trimming removed 2 bases from V and 6 bases from J, with 13 bases in between. Germline V gene data show CDR1 as SGHTA and CDR2 as FQGNSA. The CDR3 coding sequence is TGTGCCAGCAGCTTAAGGGGCAGGGAAGCTGAAGCTTTCTTT. This gives the protein CASSLRGREAEAFF. The full variable domain, with the rest looked up from reference TRBV7-2 and TRBJ1-1, is GAGVSQSPSNKVTEKGKDVELRCDPISGHTALYWYRQSLGQGLEFLIYFQGNSAPDKSGLPSDRFSAERTGGSVSTLTIQRTQQEDSAVYLCASSLRGREAEAFFGQGTRLTVV.

The chain joins TRBV4-3 to TRBJ2-7; D is unresolved. The CDR3 length is 14 residues. Germline CDR1 LGHNA, CDR2 YSLEER. With 0 bases removed from V and 4 bases from J, the gap between germline ends came to 10 bases. CDR3: CASSQDLTPYEQYF. Here the CDR3 DNA reads TGCGCCAGCAGCCAAGATTTGACTCCTTACGAGCAGTACTTC.